These 17 T cell receptor beta chains were sequenced from one sample in a study of regulatory T cells in long-lasting Graves disease. Described time point: newly diagnosed GD, antithyroid drugs for less than 3 months. Isolated PBMC RNA provided the starting material for the TCR library. TCR beta libraries were built with iRepertoire HTBI primers and Arm-PCR of CDR3 regions. Via MiXCR, TCRdb re-called the multiplex PCR reads, giving one row per CDR3 protein. The profile shows 680,000 or so distinct CDR3 sequences, approximately 15% of them singletons. Separately, the same data were catalogued under a study of T cells in Graves' hyperthyroidism and ophthalmopathy.

The material sequenced was peripheral blood mononuclear cells (PBMCs), taken at new diagnosis, from a patient treated with antithyroid drugs. Receptors were obtained from a woman aged 30 to 39 with Graves disease.

The chain recombines TRBV7-2 with TRBJ2-3; D gene ambiguous. There are 16 residues in the CDR3. V dropped 3 bases and J dropped 0 bases, with 13 bases sitting between them. Germline CDR1 reads SGHTA; CDR2 reads FQGNSA. CDR3: CASSLRNRVSTDTQYF. The CDR3, as DNA: TGTGCCAGCAGCTTGAGGAACAGAGTTAGCACAGATACGCAGTATTTT.

This clonotype showed up many times. This chain connects TRBV6-1 to TRBJ2-7; weak D call: TRBD2 (6 bases). CDR3 size: 15 residues. V lost 6 bases, J lost 6 bases, and 21 bases lay in between. Per the germline V gene, CDR1 is MNHNS and CDR2 is SASEGT. Here the CDR3 DNA reads TGTGCCAGCAGCCGGAAGGGACTCCTTCCGATCGAGCAGTACTTC. It is translated as CASSRKGLLPIEQYF.

This chain joins TRBV6-9 and TRBJ2-1; D is perhaps TRBD2 (6 bases). This CDR3 spans 15 amino acids. Deletions cut 3 bases from V and 6 bases from J, with 15 bases between. Germline values: CDR1 MNHGY, CDR2 SVAAGI. Written as DNA, the CDR3 is TGTGCCAGCAGTTACGAGGAGGGCATCATCAATGAGCAGTTCTTC. This encodes CASSYEEGIINEQFF.

This clonotype has just a few counts. The gene calls are TRBV20-1 and TRBJ1-5; D is unclear. The CDR3 spans 11 residues. The germline gives CDR1 DFQATT, CDR2 SNEGSKA (reference sequence). The V end lost 2 bases, the J end lost 6 bases, and 5 bases lay between the germline ends. CDR3 region: CSARIRQPQHF. CDR3 coding DNA: TGCAGTGCTAGAATTCGTCAGCCCCAGCATTTT.

This clonotype was counted many times. The rearrangement uses TRBV20-1 and TRBJ2-7, with D possibly TRBD2 on 5 matching bases. The CDR3 has 13 amino acids. Germline CDR1 reads DFQATT; CDR2 reads SNEGSKA (reference sequence). Trimming left V 6 bases short and J 2 bases short, with 14 bases between. CDR3 sequence: CSAQEGSAYEQYF. CDR3 in DNA: TGCAGTGCCCAAGAGGGTAGCGCCTACGAGCAGTACTTC.

This clonotype was picked up many times. The rearrangement links TRBV7-2 to TRBJ2-3; D is possibly TRBD1 (5 bases). Germline lookup yields CDR1 SGHTA and CDR2 FQGNSA. The ends were cut back, 3 bases at V and 4 bases at J, with 8 bases in the middle. The CDR3 is 13 residues long. The CDR3 DNA is TGTGCCAGCAGCTTTAGGGGCTCAGATACGCAGTATTTT. It translates to CASSFRGSDTQYF.

This clonotype was seen repeatedly, ten times or more. This CDR3 is CASSQTETYGYTF. The DNA for the CDR3 is TGTGCCAGCAGCCAGACAGAGACCTATGGCTACACCTTC. V gene TRBV3-1 combines with J gene TRBJ1-2, with a tentative D call TRBD1 (5 bases). Per germline, CDR1 LGHDT and CDR2 YNNKEL (reference sequence). Trimming shortened V by 3 bases and J by 4 bases, and 9 bases separated the two germline ends. The CDR3 is 13 amino acids.

This clonotype has a count of ten or more. The V call is TRBV29-1, the J call TRBJ2-7; tentatively, D is TRBD1 or TRBD2 (5 bases each). Germline CDR1 reads SQVTM; CDR2 reads ANQGSEA. The CDR3 loop spans 12 amino acids. Trimming took 6 bases from V and 7 from J, leaving 16 bases between them. In DNA form, the CDR3 reads TGCAGCGTGGGTGGGGGATTGGAAGAGCAGTACTTC. Translation: CSVGGGLEEQYF.

V and J are TRBV7-3 and TRBJ2-1, with 9 nucleotides matching TRBD2. Germline V gene sequence: CDR1 SGHTA, CDR2 FQGTGA. The CDR3 runs to 17 residues. The ends lost 4 bases at V and 6 bases at J; junction bases unmatched: 13. As DNA, the CDR3 is TGTGCCAGCAGCTCGCTACCCACGGGACTAGCATCCAATGAGCAGTTCTTC. As protein: CASSSLPTGLASNEQFF.

In this sample, this clonotype turned up a few times. The rearrangement links TRBV5-4 to TRBJ2-5, with TRBD1 as a possible D gene (5 bases). Trimming took off 3 bases at V and 2 bases at J, with 11 bases between the two ends. The CDR3 runs 14 residues. Germline lookup yields CDR1 SGHNT and CDR2 YYREEE (reference sequence). The CDR3 region has the DNA TGTGCCAGCAGCTCCAGGGTACGGCAAGAGACCCAGTACTTC. It encodes CASSSRVRQETQYF.

This clonotype occurred many times. The CDR3 sequence is CASSQAVVYNEQFF. The CDR3, as DNA: TGTGCCAGCAGCCAAGCAGTGGTGTACAATGAGCAGTTCTTC. The chain joins TRBV3-1 to TRBJ2-1; D gene unclear. The CDR3 covers 14 residues. Germline-derived CDR1 and CDR2 are LGHDT and YNNKEL (reference sequence). V was pared by 1 base and J by 4 bases, with 8 bases between.

This chain uses TRBV27 with TRBJ2-2; 11 bases match TRBD2. Germline V gives CDR1 MNHEY, CDR2 SMNVEV (reference sequence). Germline trimming cut 8 bases from V and 3 bases from J; bases unmatched to any gene: 11. The CDR3 has 17 residues. CDR3 residues: CASAPWGTSGYTGELFF. The DNA for the CDR3 is TGTGCCAGCGCCCCTTGGGGGACTAGCGGATACACCGGGGAGCTGTTTTTT.

Many counts were recorded for this clonotype. The chain couples TRBV6-2 or TRBV6-3 to TRBJ2-4; D may be TRBD1 or TRBD2 (5 bases each). Germline loops: CDR1 MNHEY, CDR2 SVGEGT. Trimming stripped 5 bases from V and 3 bases from J, with 23 bases between. The length of the CDR3 is 18 residues. The CDR3 protein is CASSEGTRGIVGKNIQYF. The CDR3 DNA reads TGTGCCAGCAGTGAAGGGACCCGGGGTATTGTCGGCAAAAACATTCAGTACTTC.

This clonotype showed up just a few times. The genes are TRBV20-1 and TRBJ2-7; D may match TRBD1 or TRBD2 (5 bases each). The CDR3 consists of 17 residues. The V gene's germline CDR1 is DFQATT and CDR2 SNEGSKA (reference sequence). The V end was cut by 3 bases, the J end by 0 bases, with 21 bases between. The CDR3 sequence is CSARGSGRLISSYEQYF. CDR3 nucleotide sequence: TGCAGTGCTAGGGGATCGGGGCGGCTGATAAGCTCCTACGAGCAGTACTTC.

V and J are TRBV18 and TRBJ2-7; 11 bases line up with TRBD1. The V gene's germline CDR1 is KGHSH and CDR2 LQKENI. The trim removed 1 base at V and 2 bases at J, leaving 10 bases unmatched. This CDR3 spans 18 amino acids. The chain's CDR3 is CASSPRRNLDRGPYEQYF. The CDR3 coding sequence is TGTGCCAGCTCACCACGTAGGAATCTGGACAGGGGGCCCTACGAGCAGTACTTC.

Ten or more counts support this clonotype. The chain links TRBV6-1 to TRBJ1-1; no firm D call. From germline, CDR1 is MNHNS and CDR2 SASEGT. Trimming took 4 bases from V and 1 from J, leaving 7 bases between them. The CDR3 consists of 13 residues. CDR3 protein: CASSVIQNTEAFF. The CDR3 coding sequence is TGTGCCAGCAGTGTTATACAGAACACTGAAGCTTTCTTT.

This clonotype was seen only a few times. The chain has TRBV18 and TRBJ2-7; D is perhaps TRBD1 (6 bases). Germline CDR1 KGHSH, CDR2 LQKENI. V lost 6 bases to trimming and J lost 3 bases, with 12 bases between them. CDR3 length equals 13 residues. CDR3: CASSGDKNYEQYF. DNA for the CDR3: TGTGCCAGCTCCGGGGACAAGAACTACGAGCAGTACTTC.